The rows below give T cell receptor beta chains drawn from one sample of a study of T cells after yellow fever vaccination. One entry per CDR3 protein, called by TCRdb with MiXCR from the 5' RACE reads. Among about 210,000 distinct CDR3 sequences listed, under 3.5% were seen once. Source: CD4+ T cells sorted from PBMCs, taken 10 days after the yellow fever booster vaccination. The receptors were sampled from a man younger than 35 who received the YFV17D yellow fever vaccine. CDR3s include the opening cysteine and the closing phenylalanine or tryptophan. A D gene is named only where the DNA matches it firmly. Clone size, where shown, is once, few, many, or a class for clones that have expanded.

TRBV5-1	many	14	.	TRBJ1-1	TGCGCCAGCAGCTTGGGGGAGATGGGCACTGAAGCTTTCTTT	CASSLGEMGTEAFF
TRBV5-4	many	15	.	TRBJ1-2	TGTGCCAGCACAACTATGGGACTGTCCCAAGGGGGCTACACCTTC	CASTTMGLSQGGYTF
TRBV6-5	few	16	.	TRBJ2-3	TGTGCCAGCAGACCCGGGACAAAGAGGGTCACAGATACGCAGTATTTT	CASRPGTKRVTDTQYF
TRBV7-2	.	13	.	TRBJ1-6	TGTGCCAGCAGCTTAGACGGAGACTCACCCCTCCACTTT	CASSLDGDSPLHF
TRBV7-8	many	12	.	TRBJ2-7	TGTGCCAGCAGCTTAGCGCAGGAAGAGCAGTACTTC	CASSLAQEEQYF
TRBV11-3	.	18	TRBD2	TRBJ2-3	TGTGCCAGCAGCTCTCCGGGACTAGCGGCGTCAAATTCGGATACGCAGTATTTT	CASSSPGLAASNSDTQYF
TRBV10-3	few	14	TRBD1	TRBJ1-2	TGTGCCATCAGTGAACTTCAGGGGGCCTATGGCTACACCTTC	CAISELQGAYGYTF
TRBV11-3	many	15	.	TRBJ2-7	TGTGCCAGCAGCTTGGGTAGCGGTAGCTCCTACGAGCAGTACTTC	CASSLGSGSSYEQYF
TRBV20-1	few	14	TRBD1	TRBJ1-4	TGCAGTGCTAGAGCGGGACAGAGCGTGGAAAAACTGTTTTTT	CSARAGQSVEKLFF
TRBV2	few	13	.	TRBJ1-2	TGTGCCAGCGGGGAACAGGCTAACTATGGCTACACCTTC	CASGEQANYGYTF
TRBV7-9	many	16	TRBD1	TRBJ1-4	TGTGCCAGCAGCTGGGGACAGGGCAACGGGAATGAAAAACTGTTTTTT	CASSWGQGNGNEKLFF
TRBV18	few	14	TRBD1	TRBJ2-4	TGTGCCAGCTCACCTCCAGGGGGCGGTGGCATTCAGTACTTC	CASSPPGGGGIQYF
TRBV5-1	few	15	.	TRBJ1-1	TGCGCCAGCAGCTTCCAAGGACAGCAGAACACTGAAGCTTTCTTT	CASSFQGQQNTEAFF
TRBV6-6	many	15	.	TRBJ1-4	TGTGCCAGCACACCCCGCTCCGACACGATATTAAAACTGTTTTTT	CASTPRSDTILKLFF
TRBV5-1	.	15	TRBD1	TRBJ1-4	TGCGCCAGCAGGTCCCAGGGGGTACTCGGCGAAAAACTGTTTTTT	CASRSQGVLGEKLFF
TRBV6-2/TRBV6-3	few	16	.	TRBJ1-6	TGTGCCAGCAGAACCATTCGACAGAGATATAATTCACCCCTCCACTTT	CASRTIRQRYNSPLHF
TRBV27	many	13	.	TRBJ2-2	TGTGCCAGCAGTCCGCGGGGCGCCGGGGAGCTGTTTTTT	CASSPRGAGELFF
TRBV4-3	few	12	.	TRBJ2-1	TGCGCCAGCAGCTCCCCGGCGGGGCGGCAGTTCTTC	CASSSPAGRQFF
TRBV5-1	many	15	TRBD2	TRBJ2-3	TGCGCCAGCAGCAAGGGACTAGGGGATTCAGATACGCAGTATTTT	CASSKGLGDSDTQYF
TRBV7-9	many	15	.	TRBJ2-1	TGTGCCAGCAGCTTAGCTTCAACAGGCAACAATGAGCAGTTCTTC	CASSLASTGNNEQFF
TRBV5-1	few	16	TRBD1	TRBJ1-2	TGCGCCAGCAGCACTGGACAGGGGGCGTTTGGCTATGGCTACACCTTC	CASSTGQGAFGYGYTF
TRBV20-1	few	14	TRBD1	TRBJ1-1	TGCAGTGCTAGAGTAGACAGGGCAAACACTGAAGCTTTCTTT	CSARVDRANTEAFF
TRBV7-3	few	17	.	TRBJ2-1	TGTGCCAGCAGCACCCTTGGACGGTTGAGCTCCTACAATGAGCAGTTCTTC	CASSTLGRLSSYNEQFF
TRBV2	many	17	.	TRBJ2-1	TGTGCCAGCAGTGAAAGGGGCCCATCGAGCTCCTACAATGAGCAGTTCTTC	CASSERGPSSSYNEQFF
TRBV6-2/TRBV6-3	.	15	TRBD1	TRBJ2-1	TGTGCCAGCAGTTACCCCGGACAGGGTCGGAATGAGCAGTTCTTC	CASSYPGQGRNEQFF
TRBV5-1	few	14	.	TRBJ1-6	TGCGCCAGCAGCCGGACGGGGATTGATTCACCCCTCCACTTT	CASSRTGIDSPLHF
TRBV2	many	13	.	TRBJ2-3	TGTGCCATCGCAGCGGAGTACACAGATACGCAGTATTTT	CAIAAEYTDTQYF
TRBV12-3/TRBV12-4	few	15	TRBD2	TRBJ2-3	TGTGCCAGCAACCCCCAGCGGGGTAGCACAGATACGCAGTATTTT	CASNPQRGSTDTQYF
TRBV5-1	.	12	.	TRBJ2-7	TGCGCCAGCAGCTTGGCCGGGGGCGAGCAGTACTTC	CASSLAGGEQYF
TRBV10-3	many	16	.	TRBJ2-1	TGTGCCATCAGTGAGGCCAGCCCTAGCTCCTACAATGAGCAGTTCTTC	CAISEASPSSYNEQFF
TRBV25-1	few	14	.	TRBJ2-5	TGTGCCAGCAGGCCAGCAAACGGTTTCGAGACCCAGTACTTC	CASRPANGFETQYF
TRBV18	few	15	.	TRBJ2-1	TGTGCCAGCTCACCACCGATCTCTAGGGGCAATGAGCAGTTCTTC	CASSPPISRGNEQFF
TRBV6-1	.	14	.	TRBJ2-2	TGTGCCAGCAGCGGAACCGGGTCAGCCGGGGAGCTGTTTTTT	CASSGTGSAGELFF
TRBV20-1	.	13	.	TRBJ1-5	TGCAGTGCTAGAGATACAGCTAATCAGCCCCAGCATTTT	CSARDTANQPQHF
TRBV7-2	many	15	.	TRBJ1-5	TGTGCCAGCAGCTTACTTGCAGGGGCAGGTCAGCCCCAGCATTTT	CASSLLAGAGQPQHF
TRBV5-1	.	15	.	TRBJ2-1	TGCGCCAGCAGCCCCATGGGGGACTTTACCAATGAGCAGTTCTTC	CASSPMGDFTNEQFF
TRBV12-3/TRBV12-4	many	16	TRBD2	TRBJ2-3	TGTGCCAGCAGTTTATACGGGCGGGGGGAAACAGATACGCAGTATTTT	CASSLYGRGETDTQYF
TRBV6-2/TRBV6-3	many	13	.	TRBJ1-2	TGTGCCAGCAGTTACCCGGGAAACTATGGCTACACCTTC	CASSYPGNYGYTF
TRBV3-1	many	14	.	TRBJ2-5	TGTGCCAGCAGCCACGGAGGGCCCGGTGAGACCCAGTACTTC	CASSHGGPGETQYF
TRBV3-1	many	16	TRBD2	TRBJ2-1	TGTGCCAGCAGCCAAGAGGTGACTAGCGGAAACAATGAGCAGTTCTTC	CASSQEVTSGNNEQFF
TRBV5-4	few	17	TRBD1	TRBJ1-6	TGTGCCAGCAGGTCCGGGACAGAGAGCTCCTATAATTCACCCCTCCACTTT	CASRSGTESSYNSPLHF
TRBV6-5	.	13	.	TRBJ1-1	TGTGCCAGCAGTTACTCGACGAACACTGAAGCTTTCTTT	CASSYSTNTEAFF
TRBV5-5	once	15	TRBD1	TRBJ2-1	TGTGCCAGCAGCTTCGACCCGGGGACAGGCCTTGAGCAGTTCTTC	CASSFDPGTGLEQFF
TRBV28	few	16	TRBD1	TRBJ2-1	TGTGCCAGCAGCCTATATGGTCAGGGGGCATACAATGAGCAGTTCTTC	CASSLYGQGAYNEQFF
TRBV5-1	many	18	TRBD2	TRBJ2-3	TGCGCCAGCAGCTTAAACACATTTCTAGCGGGGTACACAGATACGCAGTATTTT	CASSLNTFLAGYTDTQYF
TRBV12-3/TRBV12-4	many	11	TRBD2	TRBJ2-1	TGTGCCAGCACACTAGCGAATGAGCAGTTCTTC	CASTLANEQFF
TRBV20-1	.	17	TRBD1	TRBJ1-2	TGCAGTGCTAGAGGCCCGCTGCAGGGGGCGGGTGGCTATGGCTACACCTTC	CSARGPLQGAGGYGYTF
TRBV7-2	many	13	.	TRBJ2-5	TGTGCCAGCAGCTTTGTGGTGGGGGAGACCCAGTACTTC	CASSFVVGETQYF
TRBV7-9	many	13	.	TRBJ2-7	TGTGCCAGCAGCTTAGACGGGGCTCGCGAGCAGTACTTC	CASSLDGAREQYF
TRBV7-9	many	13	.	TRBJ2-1	TGTGCCAGCAGTCCGGAGGGGTACAATGAGCAGTTCTTC	CASSPEGYNEQFF
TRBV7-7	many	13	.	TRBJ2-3	TGTGCCAGCAGCTTAGGCGCGCGTTCTACGCAGTATTTT	CASSLGARSTQYF
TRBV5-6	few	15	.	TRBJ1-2	TGTGCCAGCAGCTTGGTGGACGGGGGGCCCTATGGCTACACCTTC	CASSLVDGGPYGYTF
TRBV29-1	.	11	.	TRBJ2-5	TGCAGCGTGTCCACCGGAGGGACCCAGTACTTC	CSVSTGGTQYF
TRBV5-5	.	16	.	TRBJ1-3	TGTGCCAGCAGCTCCGCGGGACTGGCCTCTGGAAACACCATATATTTT	CASSSAGLASGNTIYF
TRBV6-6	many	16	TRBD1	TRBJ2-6	TGTGCCAGCAGTTACTCGGACAGGGCTGGGGCCAACGTCCTGACTTTC	CASSYSDRAGANVLTF
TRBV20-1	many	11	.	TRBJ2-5	TGCAGTGCTAGAGATTGGAAGACCCAGTACTTC	CSARDWKTQYF
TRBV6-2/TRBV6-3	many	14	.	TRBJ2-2	TGTGCCACCCGAAGTGGGGCGAACACCGGGGAGCTGTTTTTT	CATRSGANTGELFF
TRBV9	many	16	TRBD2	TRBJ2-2	TGTGCCAGCAGCGCCCTACTAGCGGGTAGATCCGGGGAGCTGTTTTTT	CASSALLAGRSGELFF
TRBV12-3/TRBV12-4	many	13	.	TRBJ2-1	TGTGCCAGCAGCCCATTTGGGCCCAATGAGCAGTTCTTC	CASSPFGPNEQFF
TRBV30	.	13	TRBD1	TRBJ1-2	TGTGCCTGGCAGGGACAGGGGAACTATGGCTACACCTTC	CAWQGQGNYGYTF